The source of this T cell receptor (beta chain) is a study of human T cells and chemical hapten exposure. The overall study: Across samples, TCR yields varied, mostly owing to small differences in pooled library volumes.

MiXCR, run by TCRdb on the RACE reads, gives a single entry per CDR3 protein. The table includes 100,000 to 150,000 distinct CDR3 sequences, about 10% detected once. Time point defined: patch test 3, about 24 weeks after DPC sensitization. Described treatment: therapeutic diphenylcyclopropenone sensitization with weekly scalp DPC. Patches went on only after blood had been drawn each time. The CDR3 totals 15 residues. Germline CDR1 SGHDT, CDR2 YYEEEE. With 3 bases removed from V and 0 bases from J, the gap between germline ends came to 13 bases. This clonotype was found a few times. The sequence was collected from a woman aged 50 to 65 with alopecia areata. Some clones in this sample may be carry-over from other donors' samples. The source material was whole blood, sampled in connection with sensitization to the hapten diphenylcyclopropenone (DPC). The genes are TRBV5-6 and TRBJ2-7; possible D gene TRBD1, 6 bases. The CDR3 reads CASSSTGASSYEQYF. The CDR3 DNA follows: TGTGCCAGCAGCTCGACAGGCGCCAGCTCCTACGAGCAGTACTTC.